This is a list of T cell receptor beta chains from one sample in a study of vaccination and CD4 T cells after COVID-19. TCRdb independently ran MiXCR on the PCR reads; one entry per CDR3 protein. Altogether more than 6,500 distinct CDR3 sequences are present, around 72% being singletons, with the ten largest covering over 15%. Their cognate antigens are unknown. Material: CD4+ T cells from blood, cultured in vitro. These receptors came from a human donor who had recovered from COVID-19. Each CDR3 is given with its conserved first and last residue. A D gene is named only where the DNA matches it firmly. Clone size is given for some rows only: seen once, a few or many times, or a class if the clone is expanded.

D	J	V	size	length	CDR3	DNA
NA	TRBJ2-7	TRBV20-1	NA	14	CSARDGQGLGEQYF	TGCAGTGCTAGAGACGGGCAGGGGTTGGGGGAGCAGTACTTC
NA	TRBJ1-2	TRBV7-2	NA	12	CASRASNYGYTF	TGTGCCAGCAGGGCCTCTAACTATGGCTACACCTTC
NA	TRBJ2-3	TRBV20-1	NA	14	CSARSPLSQDTQYF	TGCAGTGCTAGGTCTCCCCTCTCTCAGGATACGCAGTATTTT
TRBD1	TRBJ1-6	TRBV27	NA	16	CASSSSKDRAKSPLHF	TGTGCCAGCAGTTCCTCCAAGGACAGGGCCAAATCACCCCTCCACTTT
NA	TRBJ2-7	TRBV27	NA	15	CASSEGAGRRYEQYF	TGTGCCAGCAGCGAGGGGGCAGGGAGGAGGTACGAGCAGTACTTC
TRBD1	TRBJ1-2	TRBV24-1	NA	16	CATSDSQGQRNYGYTF	TGTGCCACCAGTGATTCACAGGGACAGAGAAACTATGGCTACACCTTC
NA	TRBJ2-3	TRBV6-5	few	14	CASSYSAYTDTQYF	TGTGCCAGCAGTTACTCAGCCTACACAGATACGCAGTATTTT
TRBD2	TRBJ2-7	TRBV19	few	16	CASSLRTSGSTYEQYF	TGTGCCAGTAGTCTCCGGACTAGCGGGAGCACCTACGAGCAGTACTTC
TRBD1	TRBJ1-6	TRBV20-1	few	17	CSATFRTGYPYNSPLHF	TGCAGTGCTACCTTCCGGACAGGGTATCCCTATAATTCACCCCTCCACTTT
NA	TRBJ1-3	TRBV4-1	NA	13	CASSQGWMNTIYF	TGCGCCAGCAGCCAAGGCTGGATGAACACCATATATTTT
NA	TRBJ1-1	TRBV27	NA	11	CASSPGRGAFF	TGTGCCAGCAGTCCGGGCAGGGGAGCTTTCTTT
TRBD1	TRBJ2-3	TRBV19	NA	16	CASSKRQGDSTDTQYF	TGTGCCAGTAGTAAAAGACAGGGAGATAGCACAGATACGCAGTATTTT
TRBD1	TRBJ1-2	TRBV7-2	NA	13	CASSRSTGNGYTF	TGTGCCAGCAGCCGCTCGACAGGGAATGGCTACACCTTC
TRBD2	TRBJ2-1	TRBV10-1	NA	16	CASSLGTSGTYNEQFF	TGTGCCAGCAGTTTAGGGACTAGCGGGACCTACAATGAGCAGTTCTTC